Listed below are T cell receptor beta chains from one sample, sequenced in a study of early T cells in non-severe SARS-CoV-2 infection. TCRdb re-derived calls from the 5' RACE reads in MiXCR, one entry per CDR3 protein. Of tens of thousands of distinct CDR3 sequences detected, less than 15% appear once; the ten largest clones hold roughly 3.1%. The sample was whole blood. All receptors derive from an adult who was a healthcare worker with PCR-confirmed SARS-CoV-2 infection or an uninfected control (not recorded which). The conserved cysteine and the conserved F or W are not part of the CDR3 here. Fields, in order: V gene, J gene, CDR3 protein.

TRBV5-4,TRBJ2-1,ASSFPKSGPYNEQF
TRBV20-1,TRBJ2-3,SAREWGDTQY
TRBV7-9,TRBJ1-1,ASSGPRGTEAF
TRBV7-2,TRBJ2-1,ASSRDRSEQF
TRBV5-7,TRBJ2-4,ASSCTETRAKNIQY
TRBV28,TRBJ1-2,AIRGGRGYT
TRBV9,TRBJ1-3,ASSPESSGNTIY
TRBV28,TRBJ2-5,ASSFPTAQETQY
TRBV18,TRBJ1-2,ASSQEYGYT
TRBV12-3/TRBV12-4,TRBJ2-3,ASSPGYGTDTQY
TRBV12-3/TRBV12-4,TRBJ2-7,ASSFWGEKTYEQY
TRBV7-2,TRBJ2-5,ASSAGPIQETQY
TRBV10-3,TRBJ2-3,AIGLAGGRATSDTQY
TRBV5-1,TRBJ1-2,ASSLQGVDYGYT
TRBV21-1,TRBJ2-1,ASSRSPAAGTSGRNNEQF
TRBV6-9,TRBJ1-1,ASKGKGHPEAF
TRBV2,TRBJ2-2,ASSEGGGELF